This T cell receptor beta chain was captured by sequencing in a study of T-cell reconstitution after alpha-beta-depleted transplantation in children. Of note for this clonotype: The target antigen is unknown. With a much larger clone just one base away, this may be a read error.

Unique molecular identifiers tagged the TCRbeta library. TCRdb recomputed calls from the PCR reads with MiXCR, one row per CDR3 protein. This table holds about 280,000 distinct CDR3 sequences, under 14% found once. Whole-study results and caveats: A year had passed since transplant, and T-cell counts and diversity by then came mostly from newly produced T cells. There were reportedly several hundred expanded graft clones from which alpha-beta T cells came about two months after transplant.

The source was peripheral blood, collected 180 days after TCRalphabeta/CD19-depleted stem cell transplant. The TCR originated in a male patient aged 2 to 10 who had a stem cell transplant for chronic granulomatous disease, so the T cells may come from the graft donor.

Here the CDR3 reads CDNQSPAGELFF. The CDR3 nucleotides read TGTGACAATCAATCCCCGGCCGGGGAGCTGTTTTTT. V and J are TRBV6-1 and TRBJ2-2; D unresolved. The CDR3 contains 12 residues. Looked up from germline, CDR1 is MNHNS and CDR2 is SASEGT.